This TCR beta chain was sequenced for a study of blood T cells in healthy people across ages. General study findings and limits: Comparison with aged donors showed that long-lived donors had more naive CD4+ cells and higher diversity. Naive T cell percentage showed a strong correlation with the diversity of TCR beta. It was held that diversity estimates obtained from one million T cells represented underestimates. Using unsorted PBMCs precluded a conclusive naive versus antigen-experienced comparison.

A sample-barcoded 5' primer and a J-beta primer mix were used in a second PCR of roughly 6 to 12 cycles. TCRdb analysed the 5' RACE reads with MiXCR anew, one entry per CDR3 protein. The sample shows more than 800,000 distinct CDR3 sequences, roughly 26% of them seen only once. The length of the CDR3 is 17 residues. With regard to this clonotype: The antigen remains undetermined.

Material: blood. This clonotype originated in a woman of 80 years or more in good health. This sequence joins TRBV21-1 and TRBJ1-2. TRBV21-1 counts as a pseudogene. DNA of the CDR3: TGTGCCAGCAGCAAAAATAGTTTTGGAGGGAGTAGTTGTGGTTACACCTTC. Encoded protein: CASSKNSFGGSSCGYTF.